This paragraph covers one TCR beta chain sequence. Its matching antigen is unknown. Possible read error: a much larger clone is one base away. One entry per CDR3 protein results from TCRdb running MiXCR on the 5' RACE reads. Of approximately 9,000 distinct CDR3 sequences detected, around a third appear once; the ten largest clones hold about 5.3%. General study results and limits: Tumor Treg TCRs overlapped most with tumor naive CD4+ cells.

In germline, CDR1 is GTSNPN, CDR2 SVGIG (reference sequence). The CDR3 loop spans 13 amino acids. Treg sorting used a CD4+CD25+CD127-/low gate. V and J are TRBV30 and TRBJ2-1, with 8 bases identical to TRBD2. Sample: Tregs sorted from blood. This clonotype originated in a female donor with breast cancer. CDR3 protein: CTWSAAGGGEQFF. The CDR3 DNA is TGTACCTGGAGTGCCGCGGGAGGCGGTGAGCAGTTCTTC. The full variable domain, rest sourced from reference TRBV30 and TRBJ2-1, is SQTIHQWPATLVQPVGSPLSLECTVEGTSNPNLYWYRQAAGRGLQLLFYSVGIGQISSEVPQNLSASRPQDRQFILSSKKLLLSDSGFYLCTWSAAGGGEQFFGPGTRLTVL.